The 23 T cell receptor beta chains reported below all come from one sample, sequenced in a study of shared clonotypes between healthy human individuals. Generated by immunoSEQ multiplex PCR, the TCRdb table keeps only in-frame clones and is missing some. The sample has over a million clones, just under 99% seen once. Sequenced sample: naive CD4+ T cells sorted from blood. Indicated subset: CD45RA+ positively selected. These receptors came from a man aged 25 to 45 in good health.

The CDR3 loop is CASGLAPGTENTEAFF. The CDR3 region has the DNA TGTGCTAGTGGTTTGGCACCCGGGACAGAGAACACTGAAGCTTTCTTT. The V gene is TRBV12-5, the J gene TRBJ1-1, with 7 bases identical to TRBD1. CDR3 length: 16 residues. The trim removed 1 base at V and 1 base at J, leaving 6 bases unmatched. Germline V gene data show CDR1 as LGHNT and CDR2 as FRNRAP.

As DNA, the CDR3 is TGTGCCAGCTCACCAGGACAGACAGGGGGCCTTGCCTATGGCTACACCTTC. Translated, it gives CASSPGQTGGLAYGYTF. V and J are TRBV18 and TRBJ1-2, with 10 bases fitting TRBD1. Germline V gene lookup returns CDR1 KGHSH and CDR2 LQKENI. This CDR3 contains 17 residues. Trimming removed 2 bases from V and 4 bases from J; junction bases left unmatched: 10. Variable domain in full (rest from reference TRBV18 and TRBJ1-2): NAGVMQNPRHLVRRRGQEARLRCSPMKGHSHVYWYRQLPEEGLKFMVYLQKENIIDESGMPKERFSAEFPKEGPSILRIQQVVRGDSAAYFCASSPGQTGGLAYGYTFGSGTRLTVV.

In its sample, this clone was seen a few times. The rearrangement uses TRBV9 and TRBJ2-7, with TRBD1 as a possible D gene (5 bases). The CDR3 length is 14 residues. V lost 0 bases and J lost 5, with 12 bases in between. Germline values: CDR1 SGDLS, CDR2 YYNGEE. The CDR3 DNA follows: TGTGCCAGCAGCGTAGACAGGAGTACCGACGAGCAGTACTTC. As protein: CASSVDRSTDEQYF.

The chain recombines TRBV5-4 with TRBJ2-7, with 9 nucleotides matching TRBD1. V lost 6 bases and J lost 2; bases outside the gene matches: 12. There are 16 residues in the CDR3. CDR1 is SGHNT, CDR2 YYREEE, per germline (reference sequence). The CDR3 reads CASTPTGTGITYEQYF. The CDR3 bases are TGTGCCAGCACCCCCACCGGGACAGGGATTACCTACGAGCAGTACTTC.

The V and J genes are TRBV5-1 and TRBJ2-4; perhaps TRBD1 as D (6 bases). Germline values: CDR1 SGHRS, CDR2 YFSETQ. CDR3 length: 16 residues. Trimming removed 2 bases at V and 8 bases at J, with 20 bases between. The CDR3 nucleotides are TGCGCCAGCAGCTTAGTTTTACCGTCTGAGGGGGACATTCAGTACTTC. Protein product: CASSLVLPSEGDIQYF.

The chain employs TRBV5-1 and TRBJ2-7; 8 bases are a match to TRBD1. Germline V gene lookup returns CDR1 SGHRS and CDR2 YFSETQ. Trimming removed 4 bases from V and 2 bases from J; junction bases left unmatched: 5. The CDR3 is 14 amino acids. This CDR3 is CASSKQGATYEQYF. The DNA of the CDR3 is TGCGCCAGCAGCAAGCAGGGGGCTACCTACGAGCAGTACTTC.

The chain carries TRBV18 and TRBJ2-3; 7 bases map to TRBD2. This CDR3 is 16 amino acids long. J gave up 5 bases and V 4 bases, and 12 bases lay outside the gene matches. Germline values: CDR1 KGHSH, CDR2 LQKENI. The CDR3 is CASSRLLADPGDTQYF. In DNA form, the CDR3 reads TGTGCCAGCTCACGTCTTCTAGCGGACCCCGGAGATACGCAGTATTTT.

V and J are TRBV10-3 and TRBJ1-2, with D hard to call. V lost 0 bases and J lost 5, with 13 bases in between. CDR1 and CDR2 (germline): ENHRY, SYGVKD. The CDR3 extends over 15 amino acids. The CDR3 protein is CAISESSRGGYGYTF. The CDR3 region has the DNA TGTGCCATCAGTGAGTCAAGCAGAGGAGGGTATGGCTACACCTTC.

The chain carries TRBV2 and TRBJ1-1; D unclear. CDR3 length equals 14 residues. Germline V gives CDR1 SNHLY, CDR2 FYNNEI. V lost 10 bases to trimming and J lost 1 base, with 16 bases between them. The CDR3 here is CATNSRPQNTEAFF. CDR3 coding DNA: TGTGCCACCAACTCCCGGCCTCAGAACACTGAAGCTTTCTTT.

The J gene is TRBJ1-1, the V gene TRBV5-4; no definite D call. V was trimmed by 0 bases and J by 5 bases, leaving 14 bases between them. CDR3 size: 15 residues. Germline V gives CDR1 SGHNT, CDR2 YYREEE (reference sequence). CDR3 sequence reads: CASSLDSRGGTEAFF. Written as DNA, the CDR3 is TGTGCCAGCAGCTTGGACAGCCGCGGAGGGACTGAAGCTTTCTTT.

This chain links TRBV2 with TRBJ1-5; D unresolved. V lost 6 bases and J lost 2, with 14 bases in between. Germline CDR1 is SNHLY and CDR2 is FYNNEI. This CDR3 comprises 15 residues. The CDR3 loop is CASRSTGLGNQPQHF. CDR3 bases: TGTGCCAGCAGGTCGACGGGTCTGGGCAATCAGCCCCAGCATTTT.

This chain links TRBV7-9 with TRBJ2-3, with D tentatively TRBD1 or TRBD2 (5 bases each). The CDR3 totals 14 residues. With 2 bases removed from V and 10 bases from J, the gap between germline ends came to 16 bases. Per germline, CDR1 SEHNR and CDR2 FQNEAQ (reference sequence). CDR3 DNA: TGTGCCAGCAGCTTAACGGGACCCACCGATGCGCAGTATTTT. The encoded protein is CASSLTGPTDAQYF.

The chain recombines TRBV11-2 with TRBJ2-6, with D maybe TRBD1 (5 bases). V was cut by 5 bases and J by 0 bases, with 14 bases left in between. The germline gives CDR1 SGHAT, CDR2 FQNNGV. This CDR3 contains 17 residues. The CDR3 bases are TGTGCCAGCAGCCAATCGACAGTTATCTCTGGGGCCAACGTCCTGACTTTC. Protein: CASSQSTVISGANVLTF.

The chain employs TRBV9 and TRBJ2-1; D not resolved. The V end was cut by 3 bases, the J end by 5 bases, with 6 bases between. Germline values: CDR1 SGDLS, CDR2 YYNGEE. The CDR3 has 12 amino acids. CDR3 bases: TGTGCCAGCAGCGGGATAAACAATGAGCAGTTCTTC. Translating it yields CASSGINNEQFF.

The rearrangement links TRBV18 to TRBJ2-7; D gene uncertain. The CDR3 has 13 residues. V dropped 3 bases and J dropped 3 bases, with 9 bases sitting between them. CDR1 is KGHSH and CDR2 is LQKENI in the germline V gene. This chain's CDR3 is CASSPKWGYEQYF. CDR3 in DNA: TGTGCCAGCTCACCCAAATGGGGCTACGAGCAGTACTTC.

This chain uses TRBV7-7 with TRBJ2-6; 9 bases map to TRBD2. The germline CDR1 and CDR2 sequences are SSHAT and FNYEAQ (reference sequence). The ends lost 5 bases at V and 2 bases at J; junction bases unmatched: 10. The CDR3 runs 18 residues. CDR3 in amino acids: CASSLNSGRSPGANVLTF. Written as DNA, the CDR3 is TGTGCCAGCAGCCTTAATAGCGGGAGATCTCCTGGGGCCAACGTCCTGACTTTC.

Concerning this clone itself: Different DNA sequences within this sample yield the same CDR3. The genes are TRBV9 and TRBJ2-2; no clear D. CDR1 is SGDLS and CDR2 is YYNGEE in the germline V gene. The CDR3 sequence is 16 residues long. Deletions cut 0 bases from V and 4 bases from J, with 13 bases between. The CDR3 spells CASSVGLAFITGELFF. The DNA of the CDR3 is TGTGCCAGCAGCGTAGGATTAGCCTTCATCACCGGGGAGCTGTTTTTT.

This clone was found once. The gene calls are TRBV29-1 and TRBJ2-1; 14 bases are a match to TRBD2. J was trimmed by 6 bases and V by 7 bases; bases with no gene match: 2. This CDR3 has 13 amino acids. CDR1 and CDR2 (germline): SQVTM, ANQGSEA. CDR3 region: CSGGLAGGNEQFF. CDR3 bases: TGCAGCGGCGGACTAGCGGGGGGCAATGAGCAGTTCTTC.

The gene calls are TRBV5-1 and TRBJ2-5, with D perhaps given as TRBD1 or TRBD2 (5 bases each). Looked up from germline, CDR1 is SGHRS and CDR2 is YFSETQ. The CDR3 consists of 14 residues. Between the trimmed V and J ends, which lost 1 base and 1 base, there was a span of 8 bases. The CDR3 reads CASSLRGTQETQYF. Here the CDR3 DNA reads TGCGCCAGCAGCTTGCGGGGCACCCAAGAGACCCAGTACTTC.

This chain uses TRBV28 with TRBJ2-3; no clear D gene. CDR3 size: 13 residues. The germline CDR1 and CDR2 sequences are MDHEN and SYDVKM. V shed 8 bases and J shed 0 bases, with 9 bases lying between them. This chain's CDR3 is CASQKDSTDTQYF. As DNA, the CDR3 is TGTGCCAGCCAGAAAGATAGCACAGATACGCAGTATTTT. Looking up the rest from reference TRBV28 and TRBJ2-3 gives the full variable domain: DVKVTQSSRYLVKRTGEKVFLECVQDMDHENMFWYRQDPGLGLRLIYFSYDVKMKEKGDIPEGYSVSREKKERFSLILESASTNQTSMYLCASQKDSTDTQYFGPGTRLTVL.

This clone was seen a single time. The chain employs TRBV5-1 and TRBJ2-1, with TRBD2 identical over 8 bases. The V segment lost 4 bases and the J segment 9 bases; nucleotides outside the gene matches: 9. The CDR3 is 14 residues long. Per the germline V gene, CDR1 is SGHRS and CDR2 is YFSETQ. CDR3 DNA sequence: TGCGCCAGCAGCCCAGCGGGAGCCGGCGGTGAGCAGTTCTTC. Translated, it gives CASSPAGAGGEQFF. Complete variable domain (other parts from reference TRBV5-1 and TRBJ2-1): KAGVTQTPRYLIKTRGQQVTLSCSPISGHRSVSWYQQTPGQGLQFLFEYFSETQRNKGNFPGRFSGRQFSNSRSEMNVSTLELGDSALYLCASSPAGAGGEQFFGPGTRLTVL.

DNA for the CDR3: TGCGCCAGCAGGGGGAGGGGCAACCAAGAGACCCAGTACTTC. Its translation is CASRGRGNQETQYF. The chain uses TRBV10-2 and TRBJ2-5; TRBD2 matches 7 bases. Unmatched junction bases numbered 4, after V lost 6 bases and J lost 0 bases. Germline-derived CDR1 and CDR2 are WSHSY and SAAADI. The CDR3 consists of 14 residues.

The J gene is TRBJ2-1, the V gene TRBV6-5; perhaps TRBD2 as D (6 bases). Germline lookup yields CDR1 MNHEY and CDR2 SVGAGI. V was trimmed by 8 bases and J by 7 bases, leaving 15 bases between them. The CDR3 is made up of 13 amino acids. Here the CDR3 reads CASWPGSGNEQFF. The CDR3 nucleotides are TGTGCCAGCTGGCCGGGCAGCGGGAATGAGCAGTTCTTC.